The 3 T cell receptor beta chains below come from one sample, sequenced in a study of blood T cell repertoires in COVID-19. Sequenced by immunoSEQ multiplex PCR; TCRdb stores in-frame clones only, minus some. The sample lists about 190,000 clones; approximately 90% were seen once. Material: peripheral blood. The receptor source for this set is a man aged 25-40 years with acute or convalescent COVID-19.

The chain links TRBV28 to TRBJ1-5, with a tentative D call TRBD1 (5 bases). The CDR3 consists of 17 residues. Germline CDR1 reads MDHEN; CDR2 reads SYDVKM. V was cut by 5 bases and J by 0 bases, with 17 bases left in between. The CDR3 here is CASSPSTVYHSNQPQHF. In nucleotides, the CDR3 is TGTGCCAGCAGTCCATCGACAGTCTATCATAGCAATCAGCCCCAGCATTTT.

For this clone: Other nucleotide sequences from this sample produce the same CDR3. The V gene is TRBV9, the J gene TRBJ1-5, with 10 bases matching TRBD1. The CDR3 has 14 residues. CDR1 and CDR2 (germline): SGDLS, YYNGEE. The junction had 3 bases not matched to a gene; V was cut back by 2 bases and J by 7 bases. The CDR3 bases are TGTGCCAGCAGCGTCGGACAGGGGGACCAGCCCCAGCATTTT. Translating it yields CASSVGQGDQPQHF.

The rearrangement joins TRBV28 to TRBJ1-1; 11 positions agree with TRBD1. In germline, CDR1 is MDHEN, CDR2 SYDVKM. This CDR3 has 18 residues. V trimming: 5 bases; J trimming: 9 bases; junction bases outside the gene matches: 20. CDR3 residues: CASSHPSGTGGTLSQAFF. The CDR3 bases are TGTGCCAGCAGTCACCCCAGCGGGACAGGGGGAACCCTGTCGCAAGCTTTCTTT.